This TCR beta chain was recovered during a study of cytomegalovirus exposure and HLA in healthy donors. Findings and caveats of the study: Accurate predictions that matched the HLA-A and HLA-B alleles of most subjects were reportedly made from TCR beta sequences.

J was trimmed by 8 bases and V by 3 bases; bases with no gene match: 8. The CDR3 has 15 residues. Germline V gene data show CDR1 as SGHNT and CDR2 as YYREEE (reference sequence). A note on this clone: The target antigen is unknown.

With 60 Vbeta and 13 Jbeta primers, the PCR was carried out. Some clones are missing from TCRdb's copy, which holds only in-frame ones; the method was immunoSEQ multiplex PCR. The sample lists 100,000 to 150,000 clones, roughly 72% occurring once. The chain couples TRBV5-4 to TRBJ2-4; 10 bases line up with TRBD2. The sample was PBMCs. The origin of this receptor is a male donor in good health and CMV-seronegative. This chain's CDR3 is CASSSGLAPMDIQYF. DNA of the CDR3: TGTGCCAGCAGCTCGGGACTAGCGCCAATGGACATTCAGTACTTC.